This passage covers 18 T cell receptor beta chains from one sample sequenced in a study of shared clonotypes between healthy human individuals. Sequencing was performed with immunoSEQ multiplex PCR; in TCRdb, only in-frame clones are kept and a portion is missing. Of about 750,000 clones listed, about 91% are singletons. CD45RO-negative, CCR7-positively selected cells formed the naive CD8 fraction, excluding terminally differentiated effector memory CD45RA+ cells. Sequenced sample: naive CD8+ T cells sorted from blood. These receptors were taken from a man under 40 in good health.

This rearrangement joins TRBV4-3 to TRBJ2-3, with a weak D call TRBD1 (6 bases). V shed 1 base and J shed 0 bases, with 11 bases lying between them. Looked up from germline, CDR1 is LGHNA and CDR2 is YSLEER. The CDR3 consists of 16 residues. CDR3 in DNA: TGCGCCAGCAGCCAAGTGAGGGGGTCTAGCACAGATACGCAGTATTTT. It encodes CASSQVRGSSTDTQYF.

The CDR3 sequence is CASSIPGSNEQFF. CDR3 nucleotide sequence: TGTGCCAGTAGTATACCGGGTTCCAATGAGCAGTTCTTC. This chain connects TRBV19 to TRBJ2-1; D remains ambiguous. V was pared by 2 bases and J by 6 bases, with 8 bases between. The CDR3 spans 13 residues. Germline CDR1 and CDR2: LNHDA and SQIVND (reference sequence).

The rearrangement links TRBV7-9 to TRBJ1-2; D is perhaps TRBD1 (5 bases). V lost 0 bases and J 2 bases, leaving 7 bases between the germline ends. This CDR3 has 14 residues. Germline values: CDR1 SEHNR, CDR2 FQNEAQ (reference sequence). CDR3 bases: TGTGCCAGCAGCTTAGCGGGGGAGAACTATGGCTACACCTTC. It specifies CASSLAGENYGYTF.

This sequence joins TRBV6-5 and TRBJ2-2, with D maybe TRBD2 (6 bases). The CDR3 is made up of 13 amino acids. Trimming shortened V by 7 bases and J by 4 bases, and 10 bases separated the two germline ends. CDR1 and CDR2 from the germline V gene are MNHEY and SVGAGI. The CDR3 sequence: CASTGTVTGELFF. DNA for the CDR3: TGTGCCAGCACCGGGACTGTCACCGGGGAGCTGTTTTTT.

The rearrangement uses TRBV4-2 and TRBJ2-1; 16 nucleotides align to TRBD2. The CDR3 spans 18 residues. Unmatched junction bases numbered 7, after V lost 5 bases and J lost 3 bases. Germline V CDR1 and CDR2: LGHNA, YNFKEQ. The CDR3 region has the DNA TGTGCCAGCAGCGGGGAGGGACTAGCGGGAGGGGTCTACAATGAGCAGTTCTTC. This encodes CASSGEGLAGGVYNEQFF.

The chain has TRBV4-1 and TRBJ1-5; D unclear. CDR3 size: 14 residues. Germline loops: CDR1 MGHRA, CDR2 YSYEKL. Trimming left V 3 bases short and J 4 bases short, with 10 bases between. CDR3 region: CASSHPPGNQPQHF. CDR3 coding DNA: TGCGCCAGCAGCCACCCCCCGGGAAATCAGCCCCAGCATTTT.

Notes on this clone: One junction end disagrees with the germline gene, perhaps due to a read error. The chain uses TRBV7-9 and TRBJ1-1; TRBD1 is a possible D gene (5 bases). The germline V gene encodes CDR1 SEHNR and CDR2 FQNEAQ (reference sequence). The CDR3 has 12 amino acids. CDR3 nucleotide sequence: TGTGCCAGCAGCTTTTCGTCGGGGGAACAGCTCTTT. The encoded protein is CASSFSSGEQLF.

The rearrangement links TRBV19 to TRBJ1-5; 8 nucleotides match TRBD1. This CDR3 comprises 16 residues. CDR1 is LNHDA, CDR2 SQIVND, per germline (reference sequence). V shed 1 base, J shed 0 bases, and the junction held 2 bases outside the gene matches. DNA for the CDR3: TGTGCCAGTAGTATAGGGACAGGGATTAGCAATCAGCCCCAGCATTTT. The encoded protein is CASSIGTGISNQPQHF.

The chain combines TRBV27 with TRBJ2-7, with 7 bases that match TRBD2. The CDR3 totals 15 residues. Germline trimming cut 1 base from V and 2 bases from J; bases unmatched to any gene: 5. The V gene's germline CDR1 is MNHEY and CDR2 SMNVEV (reference sequence). CDR3 DNA: TGTGCCAGCAGTTTATGGCCTAGCGGCACCTACGAGCAGTACTTC. Its translation: CASSLWPSGTYEQYF.

This clone was seen only once. The chain is built from TRBV13 and TRBJ2-7; D is perhaps TRBD1 (6 bases). Germline CDR1 PRHDT, CDR2 FYEKMQ (reference sequence). The CDR3 has 14 amino acids. With 0 bases removed from V and 5 bases from J, the gap between germline ends came to 11 bases. As DNA, the CDR3 is TGTGCCAGCAGCTTAGGTCCAGGGGTCAACGAGCAGTACTTC. Protein product: CASSLGPGVNEQYF.

This clone has just a few counts. The V call is TRBV4-1, the J call TRBJ1-5, with 10 nucleotides matching TRBD1. CDR3 length: 14 residues. Germline-derived CDR1 and CDR2 are MGHRA and YSYEKL. The V gene end was trimmed by 4 bases and the J gene end by 9 bases; junction bases not matched to a gene: 6. CDR3 sequence: CASSPGTGVWPQHF. As DNA, the CDR3 is TGCGCCAGCAGCCCCGGGACAGGGGTGTGGCCCCAGCATTTT.

The chain employs TRBV2 and TRBJ2-1; D unresolved. The V gene's germline CDR1 is SNHLY and CDR2 FYNNEI. This CDR3 is 15 amino acids long. Trimming removed 2 bases from V and 4 bases from J, with 12 bases in between. CDR3 sequence: CASSEKGRPYNEQFF. CDR3 nucleotide sequence: TGTGCCAGCAGTGAAAAGGGCCGCCCTTACAATGAGCAGTTCTTC.

The chain combines TRBV27 with TRBJ2-5, with 7 bases aligning to TRBD1. The CDR3 covers 14 residues. Trimming cost V 5 bases and J 5 bases; bases outside gene matches: 8. The germline gives CDR1 MNHEY, CDR2 SMNVEV (reference sequence). The CDR3 coding sequence is TGTGCCAGCAGTCCAACAGGGGCGCGGGAGACCCAGTACTTC. Residues: CASSPTGARETQYF.

The gene calls are TRBV7-9 and TRBJ1-2, with D possibly matching TRBD1 (6 bases). The CDR3 contains 16 residues. Germline values: CDR1 SEHNR, CDR2 FQNEAQ (reference sequence). Trimming cost V 5 bases and J 0 bases, with 16 bases left between them. CDR3 in amino acids: CASSELDSEANYGYTF. The CDR3 region has the DNA TGTGCCAGCAGCGAGCTGGACAGTGAAGCTAACTATGGCTACACCTTC.

This chain links TRBV13 with TRBJ2-1; D possibly corresponds to TRBD2 (6 bases). This CDR3 region has 16 residues. V lost 0 bases and J 1 base, leaving 10 bases between the germline ends. Germline CDR1 reads PRHDT; CDR2 reads FYEKMQ (reference sequence). CDR3 sequence reads: CASSLGAGPSYNEQFF. DNA of the CDR3: TGTGCCAGCAGCTTAGGCGCGGGACCATCCTACAATGAGCAGTTCTTC.

The sample holds one count of this clone. This chain uses TRBV5-1 with TRBJ1-5; 7 nucleotides align to TRBD1. The CDR3 runs to 14 residues. Germline V gene sequence: CDR1 SGHRS, CDR2 YFSETQ. V lost 2 bases to trimming and J lost 2 bases; unmatched junction nucleotides: 1. The CDR3, as DNA: TGCGCCAGCAGCTTAACAGGGGGCAATCAGCCCCAGCATTTT. Amino acid sequence: CASSLTGGNQPQHF. Complete variable domain (other parts from reference TRBV5-1 and TRBJ1-5): KAGVTQTPRYLIKTRGQQVTLSCSPISGHRSVSWYQQTPGQGLQFLFEYFSETQRNKGNFPGRFSGRQFSNSRSEMNVSTLELGDSALYLCASSLTGGNQPQHFGDGTRLSIL.

Comment on this clone: Within the sample, other DNA sequences also encode this same CDR3. This rearrangement joins TRBV5-4 to TRBJ2-3, with 10 bases matching TRBD2. This CDR3 is built from 15 residues. V was pared by 2 bases and J by 1 base, with 1 base of the junction left unmatched. Germline CDR1 and CDR2: SGHNT and YYREEE (reference sequence). CDR3 sequence (DNA): TGTGCCAGCAGCTTCAGCGGGGGGGGCACAGATACGCAGTATTTT. It is translated as CASSFSGGGTDTQYF.

The rearrangement links TRBV27 to TRBJ2-5, with D possibly being TRBD1 or TRBD2 (6 bases each). CDR1 is MNHEY, CDR2 SMNVEV, per germline (reference sequence). Trimming stripped 6 bases from V and 5 bases from J, with 13 bases between. The CDR3 length is 13 residues. This chain's CDR3 is CASSSLGGETQYF. CDR3 sequence (DNA): TGTGCCAGCAGCTCATTGGGGGGCGAGACCCAGTACTTC.